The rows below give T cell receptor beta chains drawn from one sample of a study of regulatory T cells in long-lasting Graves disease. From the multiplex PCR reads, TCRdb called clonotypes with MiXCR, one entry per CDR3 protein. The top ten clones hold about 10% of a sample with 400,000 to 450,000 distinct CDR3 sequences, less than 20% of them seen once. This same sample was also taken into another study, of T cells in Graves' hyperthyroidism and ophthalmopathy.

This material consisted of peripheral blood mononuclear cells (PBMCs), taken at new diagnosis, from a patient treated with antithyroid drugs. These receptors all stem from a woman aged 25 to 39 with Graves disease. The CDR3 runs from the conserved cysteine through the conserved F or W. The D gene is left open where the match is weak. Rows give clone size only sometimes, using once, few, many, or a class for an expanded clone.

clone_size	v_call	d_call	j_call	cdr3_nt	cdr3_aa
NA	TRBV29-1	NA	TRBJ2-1	TGCAGCGTTGAAGGTGGTGAGCAGTTCTTC	CSVEGGEQFF
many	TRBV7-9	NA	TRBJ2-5	TGTGCCAGCGCACCCTGGAGCAGTTCAAAAGAGACCCAGTACTTC	CASAPWSSSKETQYF
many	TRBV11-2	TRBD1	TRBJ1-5	TGTGCCAGCAGCTTCGGGACAGATCAGCCCCAGCATTTT	CASSFGTDQPQHF
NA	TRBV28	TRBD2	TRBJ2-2	TGTGCCAGCAGTTTTAGCGGGAGGGCCATTTCGGTCACCGGGGAGCTGTTTTTT	CASSFSGRAISVTGELFF
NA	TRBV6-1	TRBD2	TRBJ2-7	TGTGCCAGCAGCCGAACCGGACTAGCGGGAGGCGAGCAGTACTTC	CASSRTGLAGGEQYF
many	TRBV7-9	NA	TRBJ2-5	TGTGCCAGCAGCGAAAAGGGGGGGACCCAGTACTTC	CASSEKGGTQYF
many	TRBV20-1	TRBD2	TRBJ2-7	TGCAGTGCCACAGCGGGAGGGAAACGCGAGCAGTACTTC	CSATAGGKREQYF
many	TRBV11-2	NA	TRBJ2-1	TGTGCCAGCAGCTTAGTCAGAGCAGATGAGCAGTTCTTC	CASSLVRADEQFF
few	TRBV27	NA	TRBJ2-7	TGTGCCAGCAGTTTTGGGCAGTTAAACGAAGGCGAGCAGTACTTC	CASSFGQLNEGEQYF
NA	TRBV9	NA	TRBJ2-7	TGTGCCAGCAGCGTAGGAGGACACCTAAGGGACGAGCAGTACTTC	CASSVGGHLRDEQYF
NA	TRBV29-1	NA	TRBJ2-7	TGCAGCGCCCAGGGGCCTGGTTGGGAGCAGTACTTC	CSAQGPGWEQYF
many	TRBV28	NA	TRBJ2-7	TGTGCCAGCGGTTGGAGGGCCCAAAGGGGGGAGCAGTACTTC	CASGWRAQRGEQYF
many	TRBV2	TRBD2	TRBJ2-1	TGTGCCAGCAGTGAGAGCGGGACTGGGGATGAGCAGTTCTTC	CASSESGTGDEQFF
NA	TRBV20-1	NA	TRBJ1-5	TGCAGTGCAAGGGACAACAATCGGCCCCAGCATTTT	CSARDNNRPQHF
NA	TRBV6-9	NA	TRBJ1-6	TGTGCCAGCAGTTACAGTCAGCCTAATTCACCCCTCCACTTT	CASSYSQPNSPLHF
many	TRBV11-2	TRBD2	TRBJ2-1	TGTGCCAGCAGCTTAGGGGTCACCGGACTAGCCAATGAGCAGTTCTTC	CASSLGVTGLANEQFF
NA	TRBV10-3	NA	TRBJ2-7	TGTGCCATCAGTGAAGGGCTCTCCTACGAGCAGTACTTC	CAISEGLSYEQYF
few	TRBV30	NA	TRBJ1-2	TGTGCCTGGAAGGGACTTTTTGATTATGGCTACACCTTC	CAWKGLFDYGYTF
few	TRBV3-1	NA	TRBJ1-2	TGTGCCAGCAGCCAAGAATCGGGTTTCTATGGCTACACCTTC	CASSQESGFYGYTF
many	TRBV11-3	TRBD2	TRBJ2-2	TGTGCCAGCAGCTTAGCAATTAGCGGGAGTACCGGGGAGCTGTTTTTT	CASSLAISGSTGELFF
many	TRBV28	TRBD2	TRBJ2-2	TGTGCCAGCTGGGCTAGCGGGCGCACCGGGGAGCTGTTTTTT	CASWASGRTGELFF
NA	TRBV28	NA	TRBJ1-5	TGTGCCAGCAATCCGGACGGGAGGGTTCAGCCCCAGCATTTT	CASNPDGRVQPQHF
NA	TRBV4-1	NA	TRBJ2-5	TGCGCCAGCAGCCAAGATCCTTGGCGTTCAGAGACCCAGTACTTC	CASSQDPWRSETQYF
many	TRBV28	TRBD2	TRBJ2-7	TGTGCCAGCAGTTTGGCGGGAGCGCTCTACGAGCAGTACTTC	CASSLAGALYEQYF
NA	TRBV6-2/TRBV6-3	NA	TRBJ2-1	TGTGCCAGCAGTGAACTCATGGTTCGCCCCTACAATGAGCAGTTCTTC	CASSELMVRPYNEQFF
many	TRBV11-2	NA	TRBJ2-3	TGTGCCAGCAGCCTATCGGGGGATCATACGCAGTATTTT	CASSLSGDHTQYF
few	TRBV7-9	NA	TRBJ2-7	TGTGCCAGCAGCCCCCCGACGGGCGCCGAGCAGTACTTC	CASSPPTGAEQYF
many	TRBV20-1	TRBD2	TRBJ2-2	TGCAGTGCTACCCCGACTAGCGGGCGTACGAACACCGGGGAGCTGTTTTTT	CSATPTSGRTNTGELFF
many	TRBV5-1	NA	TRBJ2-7	TGCGCCAGCAGCCTTGGGGCGGGCGAGCAGTACTTC	CASSLGAGEQYF
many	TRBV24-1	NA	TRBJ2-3	TGTGCCACCAGTGGTTACCCGAAGCGGGATACGCAGTATTTT	CATSGYPKRDTQYF
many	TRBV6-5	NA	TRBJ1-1	TGTGCCAGCAGTTACTCGACCGGGAGGATGAACACTGAAGCTTTCTTT	CASSYSTGRMNTEAFF
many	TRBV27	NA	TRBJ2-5	TGTGCCAGCAGTTTAGTCGTAGGGGAGGAGACCCAGTACTTC	CASSLVVGEETQYF
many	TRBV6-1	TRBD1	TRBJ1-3	TGTGCCAGCAAAAATGACAGGGCTGGAAACACCATATATTTT	CASKNDRAGNTIYF
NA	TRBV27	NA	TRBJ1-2	TGTGCCAGCAGTCCGAGGGACCGGGACAAACATGGCTACACCTTC	CASSPRDRDKHGYTF
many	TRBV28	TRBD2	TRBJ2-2	TGTGCCAGCAGCCGGCCGCTAGCGGGAAACCCGGCCGGGGAGCTGTTTTTT	CASSRPLAGNPAGELFF
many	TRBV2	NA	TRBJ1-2	TGTGCCAGCAGGAGGACAGCGTATGGCTACACCTTC	CASRRTAYGYTF
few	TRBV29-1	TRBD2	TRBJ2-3	TGCAGCGTGGGACTAGCGGGAGTGTTCGATACGCAGTATTTT	CSVGLAGVFDTQYF
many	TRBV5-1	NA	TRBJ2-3	TGCGCCAGCAGCTTCTGGGACTCCGACGGGGATACGCAGTATTTT	CASSFWDSDGDTQYF
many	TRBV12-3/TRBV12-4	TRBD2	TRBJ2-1	TGTGCCAGCAGGCCCGGGGGGGGAAGCTCCTACAATGAGCAGTTCTTC	CASRPGGGSSYNEQFF
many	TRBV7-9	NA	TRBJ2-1	TGTGCCAGCAGCTTAGACGACACGGGTAGACCGTTCTTC	CASSLDDTGRPFF
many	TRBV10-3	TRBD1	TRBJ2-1	TGTGCCATCAGGGGACAGGGGGAAACCAATGAGCAGTTCTTC	CAIRGQGETNEQFF
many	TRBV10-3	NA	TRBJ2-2	TGTGCCATCAGTTCGGGGTCTCCCGGCCAGGGGGGACGTAACACCGGGGAGCTGTTTTTT	CAISSGSPGQGGRNTGELFF